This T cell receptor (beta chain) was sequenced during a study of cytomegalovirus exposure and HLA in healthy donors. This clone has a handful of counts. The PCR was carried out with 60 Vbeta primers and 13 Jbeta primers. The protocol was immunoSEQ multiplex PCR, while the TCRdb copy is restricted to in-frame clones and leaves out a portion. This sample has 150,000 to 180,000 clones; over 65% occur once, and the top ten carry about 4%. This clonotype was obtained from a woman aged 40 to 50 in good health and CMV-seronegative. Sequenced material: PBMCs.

The CDR3 DNA reads as TGTGCCAGCAGTGAGGAGACAGGGAGTACCGGGGAGCTGTTTTTT. It codes for CASSEETGSTGELFF. The genes are TRBV2 and TRBJ2-2; 7 bases map to TRBD1. CDR1 and CDR2 from the germline V gene are SNHLY and FYNNEI. The CDR3 length is 15 residues. With V trimmed by 3 bases and J by 5 bases, 6 bases remained unmatched.